The rows below give T cell receptor beta chains drawn from one sample of a study of T cells in localized non-small cell lung cancer. Profiled with immunoSEQ multiplex PCR; TCRdb holds only in-frame clones, not every one. The table lists about 4,400 clones, about 21% of them singletons. The sample in question was lung tumor tissue, obtained before any cancer treatment. These receptors came from an older female donor with stage I lung adenocarcinoma. The CDR3 runs from the conserved cysteine through the conserved F or W.

>TRBV2
CASGVSPGRSYEQYF
>TRBV23-1
CASSASGQGQPTTSYEQYF
>TRBV7-2
CASSPSTGTEAFF
>TRBV19
CASSIHYPGRISNQPQHF
>TRBV9
CASSEVTGRSGENGYTF
>TRBV30
CAWSVIGQLNSPLHF
>TRBV11-3
CASSLQGAIHGYTF
>TRBV11-3
CASSIRLAEWEQYF
>TRBV9
CASTGDRGSTEAFF
>TRBV6-8
CASRRGAAYEQYF
>TRBV18
CASSPSEAVEAFF
>TRBV11-3
CASSLTASGRNEQFF
>TRBV1
CASSQEAEPSYNEQFF
>TRBV9
CASSVGGNTGELFF
>TRBV9
CASSVAAGGPNTEAFF
>TRBV6-8
CASTVGAGANQPQHF
>TRBV19
CASNSVTGGENTDTQYF
>TRBV4-1
CASSQPNRDLALYGYTF
>TRBV6-8
CASSYLAGSYEQYF
>TRBV11-3
CASSPTQGAGQPQHF
>TRBV11-3
CASSTTGTRGANVLTF
>TRBV30
CAWSRGAGRYNEQFF
>TRBV15
CATSRASGTGVNEKLFF
>TRBV2
CASRLAGETQYF
>TRBV6-8
CASSYRGLAMIAQYF
>TRBV15
CATSRDPAGGTGELFF
>TRBV9
CASSPSLVGQGGGYGYTF
>TRBV4-1
CASSQEGWEEQYF
>TRBV18
CASSGVRLAGSYNEQFF
>TRBV11-3
CASSLQSRRSSYNSPLHF
>TRBV29-1
CSVSSGSHDEQFF
>TRBV14
CASSLHPNEQFF
>TRBV5-1
CASSAGAGRETRPGYTF
>TRBV9
CASSQNRVELFF
>TRBV29-1
CSAEKNTGELFF
>TRBV9
CASSVGAGSSYNEQFF
>TRBV6-8
CASSLGTGGVETQYF
>TRBV19
CATKYGTSHLYEQYF
>TRBV9
CAMLGRDLYEQYF
>TRBV9
CASSERGVSDTQYF
>TRBV6-8
CASIPGTTFLGHNEQFF